The rows below give T cell receptor beta chains drawn from one sample of a study of cytomegalovirus exposure and HLA in healthy donors. Method: immunoSEQ multiplex PCR; TCRdb's copy keeps in-frame clones and lacks some. Of around 180,000 clones in the sample, roughly 71% were seen once. The sample was PBMCs. The receptors derive from a girl aged 10 to 17 in good health and CMV-seronegative. The CDR3 runs from the conserved cysteine through the conserved F or W. The D gene is left open where the match is weak. Clone size is given for some rows only: seen once, a few or many times, or a class if the clone is expanded.

D | J | V | size | DNA | CDR3
. | TRBJ2-3 | TRBV5-1 | once | TGCGCCAGCAGCTTCATAGCCCAAGGAGATACGCAGTATTTT | CASSFIAQGDTQYF
. | TRBJ1-6 | TRBV30 | . | TGTGCCTGGAGGGAGGACCTTGGTTCACCCCTCCACTTT | CAWREDLGSPLHF
. | TRBJ1-1 | TRBV30 | . | TGTGCCTGGAGTCCTTCCGTGGTTGCGGGCACTGAAGCTTTCTTT | CAWSPSVVAGTEAFF
. | TRBJ1-2 | TRBV29-1 | . | TGCAGCGTTGTGGGGACATTAGGCATGAGGGGCTACACCTTC | CSVVGTLGMRGYTF
. | TRBJ1-3 | TRBV4-1 | . | TGCGCCAGCAGCATGGCAGGGCAATCTGGAAACACCATATATTTT | CASSMAGQSGNTIYF
TRBD1 | TRBJ2-7 | TRBV5-6 | . | TGTGCCAGCAGCTACGGGACAGGGGGCTACGAGCAGTACTTC | CASSYGTGGYEQYF
TRBD2 | TRBJ2-2 | TRBV7-9 | . | TGTGCCAGCAGTCTAGCGGGGGCGGTCGCCGGGGAGCTGTTTTTT | CASSLAGAVAGELFF
. | TRBJ1-5 | TRBV27 | few | TGTGCCAGCAGTTTAAACAGGGTGGGCAATCAGCCCCAGCATTTT | CASSLNRVGNQPQHF
. | TRBJ1-3 | TRBV30 | once | TGTGCCCAACAGGGTAGCTCTGGAAACACCATATATTTT | CAQQGSSGNTIYF
. | TRBJ2-5 | TRBV5-1 | . | TGCGCCAGCAGCCCAGGACAGCAGCAGTACTTC | CASSPGQQQYF
TRBD1 | TRBJ2-3 | TRBV19 | once | TGTGCCAGTAGTCCTGGACAGGGCACAGATACGCAGTATTTT | CASSPGQGTDTQYF
TRBD2 | TRBJ2-1 | TRBV12-5 | . | TGTGCTAGTGGTTTCCAACAAGGACTAGCGGGGGGGCTGCATGAGCAGTTCTTC | CASGFQQGLAGGLHEQFF
TRBD1 | TRBJ2-7 | TRBV10-2 | . | TGCGCCAGCAGACCGGGACAGGGGGCCTCCTACGAGCAGTACTTC | CASRPGQGASYEQYF
. | TRBJ1-1 | TRBV5-4 | . | TGTGCCAGCAGCTCCACGTGGGGGGGCCGGAACACTGAAGCTTTCTTT | CASSSTWGGRNTEAFF
. | TRBJ1-2 | TRBV6-6 | once | TGTGCCAGCAGTTACTCCCGGGTAGCTAACTATGGCTACACCTTC | CASSYSRVANYGYTF
TRBD1 | TRBJ1-2 | TRBV7-3 | . | TGTGCCAGCAGCCCCCCGGGACAGGATAATCGCTACACCTTC | CASSPPGQDNRYTF
. | TRBJ2-2 | TRBV5-4 | . | TGTGCCAGCAGCTTTAGCCCTAACACCGGGGAGCTGTTTTTT | CASSFSPNTGELFF
TRBD1 | TRBJ1-1 | TRBV18 | once | TGTGCCAGCTCACCACAACAGGGGCGCTCGGAGGAAGCTTTCTTT | CASSPQQGRSEEAFF
TRBD2 | TRBJ2-4 | TRBV4-1 | . | TGCGCCAGCAGCCAGAGCGGGGGGAATAACATTCAGTACTTC | CASSQSGGNNIQYF
. | TRBJ1-5 | TRBV7-2 | few | TGTGCCAGCAGCCCGGCGGGCTGGAGTAATCAGCCCCAGCATTTT | CASSPAGWSNQPQHF
. | TRBJ1-6 | TRBV6-1 | few | TGTGCCAGCAGCCGGGAGTCCTTAGATAATTCACCCCTCCACTTT | CASSRESLDNSPLHF
. | TRBJ2-5 | TRBV6-5 | . | TGTGCCAGCAGTTGGAGATTAGCGGCTGTACAAGAGACCCAGTACTTC | CASSWRLAAVQETQYF
TRBD2 | TRBJ2-7 | TRBV11-2 | . | TGTGCCAGCAGCGGGGGACTAGCTATTTCCTACGAGCAGTACTTC | CASSGGLAISYEQYF
. | TRBJ1-6 | TRBV4-1 | . | TGCGCCAGCAGCCAAGAGGTAGGACAGTTTGATAATTCACCCCTCCACTTT | CASSQEVGQFDNSPLHF
. | TRBJ1-5 | TRBV27 | . | TGTGCCAGCAGCGTCCTCAGCAATCAGCCCCAGCATTTT | CASSVLSNQPQHF